This TCR beta chain originates from a study of blood T cell repertoires in COVID-19. At the level of the study: In each case, the material was cDNA or gDNA derived from T cells, B-cell-depleted T cells, or PBMCs.

The participants were between roughly 18 and 89 years old and came from about two dozen US areas. Looked up from germline, CDR1 is SGHAT and CDR2 is FQDESV (reference sequence). The CDR3 spans 15 residues. J gave up 10 bases and V 5 bases, and 16 bases lay outside the gene matches. This table comes from immunoSEQ multiplex PCR, and its TCRdb copy is limited to in-frame clones, with some not included. The data contain 150,000 to 200,000 clones, 84% of them seen just once; the ten biggest clones take up approximately 16%. Material for sequencing was PBMCs or T cells enriched from blood (not recorded which). The V call is TRBV11-1, the J call TRBJ1-1, with TRBD1 matching over 7 bases. The sequence was collected from a man aged 45-60 years who had recovered from COVID-19. CDR3 in amino acids: CASSQIETGDPGAFF. The CDR3 region has the DNA TGTGCCAGCAGCCAAATCGAAACAGGGGACCCTGGAGCTTTCTTT. The full variable domain, rest sourced from reference TRBV11-1 and TRBJ1-1, is EAEVAQSPRYKITEKSQAVAFWCDPISGHATLYWYRQILGQGPELLVQFQDESVVDDSQLPKDRFSAERLKGVDSTLKIQPAELGDSAMYLCASSQIETGDPGAFFGQGTRLTVV.